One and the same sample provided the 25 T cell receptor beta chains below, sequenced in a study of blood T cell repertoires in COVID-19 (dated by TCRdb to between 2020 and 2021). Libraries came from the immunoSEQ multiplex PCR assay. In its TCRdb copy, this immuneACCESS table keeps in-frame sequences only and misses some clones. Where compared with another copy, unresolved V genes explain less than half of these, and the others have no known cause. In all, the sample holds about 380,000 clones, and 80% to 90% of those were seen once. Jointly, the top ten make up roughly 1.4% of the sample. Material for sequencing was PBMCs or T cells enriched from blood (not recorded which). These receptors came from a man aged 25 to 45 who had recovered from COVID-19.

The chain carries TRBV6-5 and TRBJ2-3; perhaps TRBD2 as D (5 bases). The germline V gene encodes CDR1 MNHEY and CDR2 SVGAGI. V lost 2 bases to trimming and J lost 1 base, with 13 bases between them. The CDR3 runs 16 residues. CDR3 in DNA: TGTGCCAGCAGTTACGCGCAGGCCGGGGGCACAGATACGCAGTATTTT. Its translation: CASSYAQAGGTDTQYF.

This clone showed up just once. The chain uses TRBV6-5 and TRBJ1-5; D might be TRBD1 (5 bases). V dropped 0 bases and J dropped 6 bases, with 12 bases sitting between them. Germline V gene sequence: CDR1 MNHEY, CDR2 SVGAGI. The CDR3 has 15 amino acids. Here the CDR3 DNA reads TGTGCCAGCAGTTACTCAGGGGTTAGTGGTCAGCCCCAGCATTTT. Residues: CASSYSGVSGQPQHF.

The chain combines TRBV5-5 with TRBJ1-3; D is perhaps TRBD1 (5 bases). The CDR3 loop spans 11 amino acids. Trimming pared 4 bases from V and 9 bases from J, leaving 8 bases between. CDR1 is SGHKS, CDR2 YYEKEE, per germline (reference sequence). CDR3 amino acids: CASSPGGTIYF. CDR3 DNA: TGTGCCAGCAGCCCCGGGGGCACCATATATTTT.

Here the CDR3 DNA reads TGTGCCACCAGACGGGATAGCTCCTATAATTCACCCCTCCACTTT. It specifies CATRRDSSYNSPLHF. The chain links TRBV15 to TRBJ1-6, with D hard to call. Germline loops: CDR1 LNHNV, CDR2 YYDKDF (reference sequence). V was cut by 6 bases and J by 0 bases, with 9 bases left in between. CDR3 length: 15 residues.

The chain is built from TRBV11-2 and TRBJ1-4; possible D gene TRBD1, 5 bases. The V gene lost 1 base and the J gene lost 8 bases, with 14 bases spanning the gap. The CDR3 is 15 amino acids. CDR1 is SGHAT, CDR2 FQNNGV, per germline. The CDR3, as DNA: TGTGCCAGCAGCTTAGGTTTGGGGCGAAAGGAAAAACTGTTTTTT. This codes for CASSLGLGRKEKLFF. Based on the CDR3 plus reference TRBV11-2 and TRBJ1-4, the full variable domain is EAGVAQSPRYKIIEKRQSVAFWCNPISGHATLYWYQQILGQGPKLLIQFQNNGVVDDSQLPKDRFSAERLKGVDSTLKIQPAKLEDSAVYLCASSLGLGRKEKLFFGSGTQLSVL.

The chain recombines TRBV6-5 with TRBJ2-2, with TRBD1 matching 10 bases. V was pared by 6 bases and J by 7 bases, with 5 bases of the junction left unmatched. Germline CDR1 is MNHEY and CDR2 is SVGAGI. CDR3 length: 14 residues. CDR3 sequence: CASRETGGSGELFF. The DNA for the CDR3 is TGTGCCAGCAGGGAGACAGGGGGCAGCGGGGAGCTGTTTTTT.

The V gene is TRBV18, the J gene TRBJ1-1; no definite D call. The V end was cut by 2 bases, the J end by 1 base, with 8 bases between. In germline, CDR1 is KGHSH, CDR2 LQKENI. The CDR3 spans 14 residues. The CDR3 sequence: CASSPFTGNTEAFF. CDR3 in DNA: TGTGCCAGCTCACCATTTACGGGGAACACTGAAGCTTTCTTT. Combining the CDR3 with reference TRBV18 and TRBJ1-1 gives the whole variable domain NAGVMQNPRHLVRRRGQEARLRCSPMKGHSHVYWYRQLPEEGLKFMVYLQKENIIDESGMPKERFSAEFPKEGPSILRIQQVVRGDSAAYFCASSPFTGNTEAFFGQGTRLTVV.

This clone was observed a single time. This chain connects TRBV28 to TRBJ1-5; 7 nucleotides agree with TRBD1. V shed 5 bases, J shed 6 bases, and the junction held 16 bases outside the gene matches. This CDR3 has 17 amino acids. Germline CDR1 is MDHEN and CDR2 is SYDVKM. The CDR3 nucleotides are TGTGCCAGCAGTAAAAGCAGGTACAGGGGCGGTAGTCAGCCCCAGCATTTT. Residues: CASSKSRYRGGSQPQHF.

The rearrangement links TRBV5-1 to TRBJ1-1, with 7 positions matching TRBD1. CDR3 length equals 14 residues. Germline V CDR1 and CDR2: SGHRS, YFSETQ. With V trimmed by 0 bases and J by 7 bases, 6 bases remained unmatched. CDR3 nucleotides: TGCGCCAGCAGCTTGGGCGACAGGGAGTTTGAAGCTTTCTTT. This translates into CASSLGDREFEAFF.

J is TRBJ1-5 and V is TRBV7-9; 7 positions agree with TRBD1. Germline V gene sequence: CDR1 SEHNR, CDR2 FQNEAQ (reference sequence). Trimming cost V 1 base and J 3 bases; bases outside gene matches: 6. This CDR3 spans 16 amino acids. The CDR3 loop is CASSLGTGVSNQPQHF. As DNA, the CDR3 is TGTGCCAGCAGCTTAGGCACAGGGGTCTCCAATCAGCCCCAGCATTTT.

The CDR3 spells CASSRQGSSNSPLHF. In DNA, the CDR3 is TGTGCCAGCAGCCGACAGGGCTCCTCAAATTCACCCCTCCACTTT. The J gene is TRBJ1-6, the V gene TRBV6-5; 7 nucleotides line up with TRBD1. CDR3 length equals 15 residues. V gave up 6 bases and J gave up 7 bases; unmatched junction bases: 9. Germline V gene data show CDR1 as MNHEY and CDR2 as SVGAGI.

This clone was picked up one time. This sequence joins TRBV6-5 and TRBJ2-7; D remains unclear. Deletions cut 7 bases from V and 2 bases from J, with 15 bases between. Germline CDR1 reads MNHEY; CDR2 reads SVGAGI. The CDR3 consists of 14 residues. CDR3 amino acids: CASNPPELPYEQYF. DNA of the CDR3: TGTGCCAGCAACCCACCGGAGTTACCCTACGAGCAGTACTTC.

The CDR3 loop is CASSQEVALSPNYGYTF. In DNA form, the CDR3 reads TGTGCCAGCAGCCAAGAGGTGGCCTTATCCCCAAACTATGGCTACACCTTC. The chain couples TRBV3-1 (or the pseudogene TRBV3-2) to TRBJ1-2; D is unresolved. The CDR3 is 17 amino acids. The ends were cut back, 0 bases at V and 2 bases at J, with 16 bases in the middle. The germline V gene has CDR1 LGHDT and CDR2 YNNKEL (reference sequence).

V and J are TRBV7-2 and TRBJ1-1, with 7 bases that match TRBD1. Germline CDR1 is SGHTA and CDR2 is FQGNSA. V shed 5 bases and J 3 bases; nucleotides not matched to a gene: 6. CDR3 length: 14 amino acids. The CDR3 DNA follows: TGTGCCAGCAGCAAGCGAACAGGGGACACTGAAGCTTTCTTT. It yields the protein CASSKRTGDTEAFF.

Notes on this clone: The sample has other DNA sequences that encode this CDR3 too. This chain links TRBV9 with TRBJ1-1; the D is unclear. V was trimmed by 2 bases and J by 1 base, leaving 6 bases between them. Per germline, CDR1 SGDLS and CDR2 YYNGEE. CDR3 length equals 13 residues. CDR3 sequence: CASSVYGNTEAFF. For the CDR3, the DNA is TGTGCCAGCAGCGTTTACGGGAACACTGAAGCTTTCTTT.

The CDR3 reads CASSRTQGGEQYF. The CDR3 DNA sequence: TGTGCCAGCAGTCGGACACAGGGGGGCGAGCAGTACTTC. The genes are TRBV12-3 or TRBV12-4 and TRBJ2-7; 8 bases line up with TRBD1. This CDR3 region has 13 residues. J was trimmed by 6 bases and V by 5 bases; bases with no gene match: 6.

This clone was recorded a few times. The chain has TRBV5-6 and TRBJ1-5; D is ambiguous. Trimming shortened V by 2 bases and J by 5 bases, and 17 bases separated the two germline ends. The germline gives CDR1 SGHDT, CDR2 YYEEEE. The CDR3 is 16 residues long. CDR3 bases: TGTGCCAGCAGCTTTGCCGGAAGAGGGAGCGATCAGCCCCAGCATTTT. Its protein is CASSFAGRGSDQPQHF.

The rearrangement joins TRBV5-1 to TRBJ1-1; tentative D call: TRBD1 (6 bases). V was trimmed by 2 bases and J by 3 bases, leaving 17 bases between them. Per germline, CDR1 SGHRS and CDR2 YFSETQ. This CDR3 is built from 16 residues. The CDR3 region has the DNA TGCGCCAGCAGCTTTGGACAGAAGCGTTTGGACACTGAAGCTTTCTTT. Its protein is CASSFGQKRLDTEAFF.

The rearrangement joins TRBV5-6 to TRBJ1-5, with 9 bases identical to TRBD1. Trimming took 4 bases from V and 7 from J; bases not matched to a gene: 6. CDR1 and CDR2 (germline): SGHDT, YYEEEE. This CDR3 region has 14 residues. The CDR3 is CASSPRQGGQPQHF. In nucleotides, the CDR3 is TGTGCCAGCAGCCCGAGACAGGGGGGACAGCCCCAGCATTTT.

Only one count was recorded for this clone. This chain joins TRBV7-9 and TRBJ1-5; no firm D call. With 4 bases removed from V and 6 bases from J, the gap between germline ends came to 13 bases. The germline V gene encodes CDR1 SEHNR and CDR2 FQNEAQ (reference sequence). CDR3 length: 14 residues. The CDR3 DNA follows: TGTGCCAGCAGCTCGTCTGGAAGAGGTCAGCCCCAGCATTTT. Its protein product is CASSSSGRGQPQHF. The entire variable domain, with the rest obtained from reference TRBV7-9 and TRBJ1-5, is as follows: DTGVSQNPRHKITKRGQNVTFRCDPISEHNRLYWYRQTLGQGPEFLTYFQNEAQLEKSRLLSDRFSAERPKGSFSTLEIQRTEQGDSAMYLCASSSSGRGQPQHFGDGTRLSIL.

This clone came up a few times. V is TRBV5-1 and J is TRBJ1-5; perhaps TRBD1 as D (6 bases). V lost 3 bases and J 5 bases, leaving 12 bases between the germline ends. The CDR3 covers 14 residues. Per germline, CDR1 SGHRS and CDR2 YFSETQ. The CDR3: CASSSTGIDQPQHF. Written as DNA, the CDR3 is TGCGCCAGCAGCTCGACAGGAATTGATCAGCCCCAGCATTTT.

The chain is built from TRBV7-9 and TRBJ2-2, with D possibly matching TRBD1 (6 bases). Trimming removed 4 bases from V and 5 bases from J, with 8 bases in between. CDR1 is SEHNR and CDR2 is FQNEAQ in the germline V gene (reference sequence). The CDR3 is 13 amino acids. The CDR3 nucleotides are TGTGCCAGCAGCTCTACAGGGACCGGGGAGCTGTTTTTT. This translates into CASSSTGTGELFF.

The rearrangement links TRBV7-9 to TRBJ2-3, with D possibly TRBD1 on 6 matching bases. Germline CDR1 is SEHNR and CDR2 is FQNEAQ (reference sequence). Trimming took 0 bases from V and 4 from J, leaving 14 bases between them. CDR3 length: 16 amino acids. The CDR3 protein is CASSLAVGALSDTQYF. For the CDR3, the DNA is TGTGCCAGCAGCTTAGCAGTGGGGGCCCTGTCAGATACGCAGTATTTT.

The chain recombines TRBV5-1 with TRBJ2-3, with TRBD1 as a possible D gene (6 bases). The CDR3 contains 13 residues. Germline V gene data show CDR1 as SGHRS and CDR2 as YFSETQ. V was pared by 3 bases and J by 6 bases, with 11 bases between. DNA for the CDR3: TGCGCCAGCAGCTCAGGGGCCGCGGATACGCAGTATTTT. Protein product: CASSSGAADTQYF.

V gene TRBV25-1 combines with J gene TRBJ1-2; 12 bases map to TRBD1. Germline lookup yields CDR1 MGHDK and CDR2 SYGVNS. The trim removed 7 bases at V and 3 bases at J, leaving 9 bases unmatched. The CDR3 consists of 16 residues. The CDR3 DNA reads TGTGCCAGCATTACCCGGGACAGGGGGCAGGACTATGGCTACACCTTC. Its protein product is CASITRDRGQDYGYTF.